This T cell receptor beta chain is drawn from a study of T-cell reconstitution after alpha-beta-depleted transplantation in children. Broader study findings: Surviving recipient T cells and thymic progenitors produced the high day-60 TCRbeta diversity seen in some patients. Reports say that about two months after transplant, the alpha-beta T cells came out of several hundred graft clones that had expanded. By one year post-transplant, T-cell counts and diversity largely arose from T cells that were newly produced.

Researchers prepared the TCRbeta library using unique molecular identifiers, the study reports. TCRdb reprocessed the PCR reads with MiXCR, giving one entry per CDR3 protein. The data contain about 580,000 distinct CDR3 sequences, more than 20% of them singletons. This clonotype has only a few counts. Its antigen is undetermined. This clonotype originated in a boy younger than two who had a stem cell transplant for acute myeloid leukemia, so the T cells may come from the graft donor. The starting material was PBMCs, mostly from graft donor cells, obtained 360 days after TCRalphabeta/CD19-depleted stem cell transplant.

The CDR3 region has the DNA TGCAGTGCTGGACTCACAGGAAGCGCCCTCCACTTT. Translated, it gives CSAGLTGSALHF. The chain couples TRBV20-1 to TRBJ1-6, with D possibly matching TRBD1 (5 bases). This CDR3 is built from 12 residues. V was pared by 5 bases and J by 14 bases, with 16 bases between. The germline gives CDR1 DFQATT, CDR2 SNEGSKA (reference sequence).